Below, one T cell receptor beta chain is given with its context. The data belong to a study of somatic mutations in cytotoxic T cells in rheumatoid arthritis. About the research overall: Several of the V beta antibody-stained T-cell populations were flow-sorted at nearly 100% purity; V beta1+ cells were among them and were sequenced for TCRB.

In the source study's methods: Expanded CD8+ clones from patients, those larger than 1%, seldom had a match among published virus-specific TCRB sequences. Produced via immunoSEQ multiplex PCR; TCRdb's table is partial and in-frame only. The V and J calls and clone size are taken from that table; D and trimming were inferred from the DNA. Here the sample spans about 18,000 clones, 80% to 85% being singletons. Trimming left V 5 bases short and J 5 bases short, with 18 bases between. Germline CDR1 MDHEN, CDR2 SYDVKM. This CDR3 is 16 amino acids long. Sequences were obtained from CD8+ T cells sorted from blood. The receptor was isolated from an adult with rheumatoid arthritis. V and J are TRBV28 and TRBJ2-2; TRBD2 might be the D (6 bases). The CDR3: CASSEPGLVSTGELFF. The CDR3 nucleotides read TGTGCCAGCAGTGAACCGGGACTGGTTTCTACCGGGGAGCTGTTTTTT.